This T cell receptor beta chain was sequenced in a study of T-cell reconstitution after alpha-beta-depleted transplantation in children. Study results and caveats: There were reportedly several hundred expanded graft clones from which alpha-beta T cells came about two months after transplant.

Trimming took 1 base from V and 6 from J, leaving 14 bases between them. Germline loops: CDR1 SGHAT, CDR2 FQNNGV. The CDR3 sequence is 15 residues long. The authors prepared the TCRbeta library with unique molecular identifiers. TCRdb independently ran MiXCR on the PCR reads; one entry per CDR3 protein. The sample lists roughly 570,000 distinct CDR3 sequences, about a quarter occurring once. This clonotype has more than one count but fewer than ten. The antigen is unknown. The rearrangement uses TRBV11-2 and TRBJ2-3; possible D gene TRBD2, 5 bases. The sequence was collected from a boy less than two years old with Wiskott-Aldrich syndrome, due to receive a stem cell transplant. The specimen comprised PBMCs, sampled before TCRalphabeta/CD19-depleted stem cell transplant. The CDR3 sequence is CASSLGPGMLDTQYF. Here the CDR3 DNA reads TGTGCCAGCAGCTTAGGCCCGGGAATGTTGGATACGCAGTATTTT.